A single sample is the source of the 24 T cell receptor beta chains below, sequenced in a study of blood T cell repertoires in COVID-19. Profiling relied on immunoSEQ multiplex PCR, and the TCRdb table lists in-frame clones only, not all of them. The sample carries almost 55,000 clones, around 86% recorded once. Sequencing was carried out using peripheral blood. The receptors stem from a human donor in a cohort sampled during active COVID-19.

V and J are TRBV6-5 and TRBJ2-7, with D perhaps matching TRBD2 (7 bases). This CDR3 is built from 14 residues. Germline V gene data show CDR1 as MNHEY and CDR2 as SVGAGI. V was cut by 6 bases and J by 5 bases, with 17 bases left in between. CDR3 in DNA: TGTGCCAGCAGCCGTCTTTGGGGGGGCGACGAGCAGTACTTC. It encodes CASSRLWGGDEQYF.

V usage is TRBV12-3 or TRBV12-4 and J usage is TRBJ1-1; D call uncertain. The CDR3 has 13 residues. Trimming shortened V by 0 bases and J by 6 bases, and 8 bases separated the two germline ends. CDR3 sequence (DNA): TGTGCCAGCAGTTTAGCACCGGTCGCTGAAGCTTTCTTT. It translates to CASSLAPVAEAFF.

V usage is TRBV28 and J usage is TRBJ1-2, with a weak D call TRBD1 (5 bases). Trimming removed 10 bases at V and 5 bases at J, with 11 bases between. The CDR3 runs to 11 residues. Germline-derived CDR1 and CDR2 are MDHEN and SYDVKM. CDR3 loop: CAISGGYGYTF. The CDR3 DNA reads TGTGCCATCTCCGGGGGGTATGGCTACACCTTC.

This rearrangement joins TRBV5-1 to TRBJ2-1; D remains ambiguous. This CDR3 region has 14 residues. Germline CDR1 SGHRS, CDR2 YFSETQ. Trimming removed 0 bases from V and 3 bases from J, with 7 bases in between. The CDR3 is CASSLVPSYNEQFF. CDR3 DNA: TGCGCCAGCAGCTTGGTACCTAGCTACAATGAGCAGTTCTTC.

The chain couples TRBV4-1 to TRBJ2-7; TRBD1 is a possible D gene (6 bases). V was clipped by 2 bases and J by 7 bases, with 18 bases between them. Germline V gives CDR1 MGHRA, CDR2 YSYEKL. CDR3 size: 15 residues. The DNA of the CDR3 is TGCGCCAGCAGCCAACCAACAGGGAACGCGAGAGAGCAGTACTTC. Its translation is CASSQPTGNAREQYF.

This clone turned up a few times. V is TRBV27 and J is TRBJ1-6; D gene unclear. The V end was cut by 2 bases, the J end by 4 bases, with 9 bases between. Germline V gene sequence: CDR1 MNHEY, CDR2 SMNVEV (reference sequence). The CDR3 has 15 amino acids. The DNA for the CDR3 is TGTGCCAGCAGTTTAAGGCGAGGGTATAATTCACCCCTCCACTTT. This gives the protein CASSLRRGYNSPLHF.

The rearrangement links TRBV18 to TRBJ1-3, with a possible D match to TRBD1 (5 bases). CDR1 is KGHSH and CDR2 is LQKENI in the germline V gene. This CDR3 contains 13 residues. V shed 2 bases and J shed 7 bases, with 9 bases lying between them. The CDR3 reads CASSPDSGNTIYF. In DNA, the CDR3 is TGTGCCAGCTCACCAGACAGTGGGAACACCATATATTTT.

The rearrangement links TRBV12-3 or TRBV12-4 to TRBJ2-3; D unclear. The CDR3 consists of 12 residues. Trimming left V 6 bases short and J 3 bases short, with 7 bases between. The CDR3 loop reads CASRALTDTQYF. The CDR3 DNA reads TGTGCCAGCAGAGCCCTAACAGATACGCAGTATTTT.

The chain is built from TRBV6-5 and TRBJ2-1, with 9 bases that match TRBD1. Unmatched junction bases numbered 10, after V lost 6 bases and J lost 7 bases. In germline, CDR1 is MNHEY, CDR2 SVGAGI. The CDR3 spans 15 residues. For the CDR3, the DNA is TGTGCCAGCAGCGCCCGGACAGGGGTCAGGAATGAGCAGTTCTTC. Translation gives CASSARTGVRNEQFF.

This clone was counted once. The chain uses TRBV30 and TRBJ1-3, with D unresolved. With 3 bases removed from V and 2 bases from J, the gap between germline ends came to 11 bases. Looked up from germline, CDR1 is GTSNPN and CDR2 is SVGIG (reference sequence). The CDR3 is made up of 14 amino acids. For the CDR3, the DNA is TGTGCCTGGAGCCAGACCGGGACTGGAAACACCATATATTTT. Translated: CAWSQTGTGNTIYF.

The chain joins TRBV7-8 to TRBJ2-3; no reliable D call. The CDR3 has 12 residues. The V and J ends lost 5 bases and 6 bases respectively, with 9 bases between them. The germline V gene has CDR1 SGHVS and CDR2 FQNEAQ. CDR3 amino acids: CASSPGGDTQYF. The CDR3 nucleotides read TGTGCCAGCAGCCCAGGTGGGGATACGCAGTATTTT.

The CDR3 spells CASSLTVRDRVSNQPQHF. The DNA of the CDR3 is TGTGCCAGCAGCTTGACCGTGCGGGACAGGGTGAGCAATCAGCCCCAGCATTTT. The rearrangement joins TRBV5-7 to TRBJ1-5, with 9 bases matching TRBD1. TRBV5-7 is an ORF, with its function uncertain. The trim removed 1 base at V and 1 base at J, leaving 9 bases unmatched. The CDR3 is made up of 18 amino acids.

The chain is built from TRBV6-6 and TRBJ2-7; 8 bases are a match to TRBD2. Germline-derived CDR1 and CDR2 are MNHNY and SVGAGI (reference sequence). This CDR3 is built from 14 residues. The V and J ends lost 6 bases and 5 bases, in that order; junction bases with no gene match: 9. The CDR3 reads CASSASGSNHEQYF. The CDR3 DNA reads as TGTGCCAGCAGCGCCAGCGGGAGTAACCACGAGCAGTACTTC.

The chain employs TRBV4-1 and TRBJ2-1; possible D gene TRBD2, 6 bases. This CDR3 spans 16 amino acids. CDR1 and CDR2 (germline): MGHRA, YSYEKL. Trimming took 2 bases from V and 0 from J, leaving 11 bases between them. CDR3: CASSQFSGDSYNEQFF. The CDR3 nucleotides read TGCGCCAGCAGCCAATTTTCGGGGGACTCCTACAATGAGCAGTTCTTC.

The rearrangement joins TRBV7-2 to TRBJ2-3; 11 bases are a match to TRBD2. The J segment lost 5 bases and the V segment lost 1 base, leaving 11 bases of the junction unmatched. Looked up from germline, CDR1 is SGHTA and CDR2 is FQGNSA. CDR3 length: 18 amino acids. The CDR3 is CASSLGGLAGGGGDTQYF. For the CDR3, the DNA is TGTGCCAGCAGCTTAGGAGGCCTAGCGGGAGGAGGAGGAGATACGCAGTATTTT.

The rearrangement links TRBV19 to TRBJ1-2, with 7 positions matching TRBD1. This CDR3 region has 13 residues. Trimming removed 5 bases from V and 4 bases from J; junction bases left unmatched: 4. Germline V gene sequence: CDR1 LNHDA, CDR2 SQIVND (reference sequence). The CDR3 DNA reads TGTGCCAGTAGTCCACAGGGGATCTATGGCTACACCTTC. It encodes CASSPQGIYGYTF.

J is TRBJ2-3 and V is TRBV9; maybe TRBD1 (5 bases). V lost 0 bases and J lost 3, with 14 bases in between. The CDR3 covers 16 residues. The germline V gene encodes CDR1 SGDLS and CDR2 YYNGEE. The CDR3 sequence: CASSVAVTAYTDTQYF. CDR3 bases: TGTGCCAGCAGCGTAGCTGTGACAGCGTATACAGATACGCAGTATTTT.

This clone was seen just once. The chain carries TRBV14 and TRBJ1-1; TRBD1 matches 8 bases. V was pared by 0 bases and J by 6 bases, with 15 bases of the junction left unmatched. Germline CDR1 is SGHDN and CDR2 is FVKESK. This CDR3 contains 18 residues. CDR3: CASSQDLSGPGGRAEAFF. CDR3 in DNA: TGTGCCAGCAGCCAAGACTTGTCGGGCCCAGGGGGCCGGGCTGAAGCTTTCTTT.

This clone was found a few times. CDR3 bases: TGCGCCAGCAGCCGCGACACAGCCTACGAGCAGTACTTC. Translating gives CASSRDTAYEQYF. J is TRBJ2-7 and V is TRBV5-1; D is ambiguous. V lost 4 bases and J 2 bases, leaving 10 bases between the germline ends. This CDR3 is built from 13 residues. Germline CDR1 SGHRS, CDR2 YFSETQ. The whole variable domain, remainder taken from reference TRBV5-1 and TRBJ2-7, is KAGVTQTPRYLIKTRGQQVTLSCSPISGHRSVSWYQQTPGQGLQFLFEYFSETQRNKGNFPGRFSGRQFSNSRSEMNVSTLELGDSALYLCASSRDTAYEQYFGPGTRLTVT.

The CDR3 sequence: CASSWTGSDEQFF. As DNA, the CDR3 is TGTGCCAGCAGCTGGACAGGGTCGGATGAGCAGTTCTTC. The V and J genes are TRBV9 and TRBJ2-1; 8 positions agree with TRBD1. The CDR3 covers 13 residues. The ends lost 4 bases at V and 8 bases at J; junction bases unmatched: 5. Germline values: CDR1 SGDLS, CDR2 YYNGEE. The full variable domain, completed using reference TRBV9 and TRBJ2-1, is DSGVTQTPKHLITATGQRVTLRCSPRSGDLSVYWYQQSLDQGLQFLIQYYNGEERAKGNILERFSAQQFPDLHSELNLSSLELGDSALYFCASSWTGSDEQFFGPGTRLTVL.

This chain connects TRBV19 to TRBJ1-1, with 7 bases matching TRBD1. From germline, CDR1 is LNHDA and CDR2 SQIVND (reference sequence). The V and J ends lost 1 base and 5 bases, in that order; junction bases with no gene match: 10. The CDR3 contains 16 residues. CDR3 bases: TGTGCCAGTAGTATAGGCAGGGGGAATATTGGTACTGAAGCTTTCTTT. Its protein is CASSIGRGNIGTEAFF.

The V gene is TRBV9, the J gene TRBJ2-7; 10 bases agree with TRBD1. Trimming removed 2 bases from V and 5 bases from J; junction bases left unmatched: 4. Germline assignment: CDR1 SGDLS and CDR2 YYNGEE. The CDR3 length is 14 residues. CDR3 amino acids: CASSVGQGVDEQYF. The DNA of the CDR3 is TGTGCCAGCAGCGTTGGACAGGGGGTAGACGAGCAGTACTTC.

This chain links TRBV9 with TRBJ2-2, with 11 positions matching TRBD1. Trimming at V came to 4 bases and at J to 7 bases, leaving 12 bases not matched to a gene. The CDR3 covers 17 residues. Per germline, CDR1 SGDLS and CDR2 YYNGEE. CDR3 in amino acids: CASSKPSGTGGIGELFF. CDR3 coding DNA: TGTGCCAGCAGCAAACCTTCCGGGACAGGGGGTATCGGGGAGCTGTTTTTT.

The V gene is TRBV19, the J gene TRBJ1-1; D gene ambiguous. This CDR3 has 11 residues. Germline CDR1 and CDR2: LNHDA and SQIVND (reference sequence). V was cut by 9 bases and J by 8 bases, with 13 bases left in between. The CDR3 sequence is CASRLEWEAFF. As DNA, the CDR3 is TGTGCCAGCCGTCTAGAGTGGGAAGCTTTCTTT.